These 5 T cell receptor beta chains came from one sample sequenced in a study of T cell repertoires in cytomegalovirus infection. TCRdb re-called the reads with MiXCR, one entry per CDR3 protein. The sample yields some 100,000 distinct CDR3 sequences, 23% seen once. Sequenced material: CD8+ T cells from PBMCs. The receptors originated from a human donor in good health (CMV status not recorded). Some clones in this sample may be carry-over from other donors' samples.

Concerning this clonotype: Given the absence of the conserved phenylalanine or tryptophan at the CDR3 end, a read error is likely. This rearrangement joins TRBV24-1 to TRBJ2-3; D tentatively reads TRBD1 or TRBD2 (6 bases each). Germline CDR1 and CDR2: KGHDR and SFDVKD. V lost 4 bases and J 4 bases, leaving 23 bases between the germline ends. The CDR3 covers 18 residues. The CDR3 region has the DNA TGTGCCACCAGTGAGACCGTCCGGGACACCGGGAGCGCAGATACGCAGTATTCT. This translates into CATSETVRDTGSADTQYS.

This clonotype was recorded many times. The chain recombines TRBV7-2 with TRBJ1-2; 9 nucleotides match TRBD1. Losses at the gene ends were 4 bases for V and 3 bases for J; bases not matched to a gene: 3. The CDR3 has 14 amino acids. The V gene's germline CDR1 is SGHTA and CDR2 FQGNSA. The CDR3 loop reads CASSSQGADYGYTF. CDR3 in DNA: TGTGCCAGCAGCTCACAGGGGGCAGACTATGGCTACACCTTC.

V is TRBV9 and J is TRBJ1-1; the match to TRBD1 covers 7 bases. The CDR3 runs to 12 residues. CDR1 SGDLS and CDR2 YYNGEE come from the germline V gene. The V gene end was trimmed by 4 bases and the J gene end by 4 bases; junction bases not matched to a gene: 1. CDR3 residues: CASSTGVTEAFF. In DNA, the CDR3 is TGTGCCAGCAGCACAGGGGTCACTGAAGCTTTCTTT.

CDR3: CASSLAGLITGELFF. The CDR3 DNA follows: TGTGCCAGCAGCTTAGCGGGGCTGATCACCGGGGAGCTGTTTTTT. The chain joins TRBV11-2 to TRBJ2-2; the D call may be TRBD1 or TRBD2 (5 bases each). CDR3 length: 15 residues. The germline CDR1 and CDR2 sequences are SGHAT and FQNNGV. Trimming took off 1 base at V and 4 bases at J, with 10 bases between the two ends.

A few counts support this clonotype. The chain uses TRBV28 and TRBJ1-2; possible D gene TRBD1, 6 bases. The CDR3 is 15 residues long. Germline values: CDR1 MDHEN, CDR2 SYDVKM. V was trimmed by 4 bases and J by 0 bases, leaving 12 bases between them. The CDR3 protein is CASSSNRAPNYGYTF. The CDR3 DNA reads as TGTGCCAGCAGTTCAAACAGGGCACCTAACTATGGCTACACCTTC.